One T cell receptor (beta chain) is described in this entry. CDR3 size: 16 residues. The V segment lost 5 bases and the J segment 8 bases; nucleotides outside the gene matches: 12. CDR1 SGHTA and CDR2 FQGNSA come from the germline V gene. These data come from a study of CD8 T cells in Susac syndrome. When the RNA was reverse transcribed, random hexamers were used with an input of roughly 0.5 to 1 ug. TCRdb used MiXCR to reprocess the immunoSEQ multiplex PCR reads, holding one entry per CDR3 protein. Of about 120,000 distinct CDR3 sequences listed, about 92% are singletons. V gene TRBV7-2 combines with J gene TRBJ1-4; 9 nucleotides align to TRBD1. The TCR comes from a human donor with multiple sclerosis. Source material: CD4+ T cells from PBMCs. The CDR3 is CASSPAPTGGLEKLFF. CDR3 sequence (DNA): TGTGCCAGCAGCCCCGCCCCGACAGGGGGTTTGGAAAAACTGTTTTTT.